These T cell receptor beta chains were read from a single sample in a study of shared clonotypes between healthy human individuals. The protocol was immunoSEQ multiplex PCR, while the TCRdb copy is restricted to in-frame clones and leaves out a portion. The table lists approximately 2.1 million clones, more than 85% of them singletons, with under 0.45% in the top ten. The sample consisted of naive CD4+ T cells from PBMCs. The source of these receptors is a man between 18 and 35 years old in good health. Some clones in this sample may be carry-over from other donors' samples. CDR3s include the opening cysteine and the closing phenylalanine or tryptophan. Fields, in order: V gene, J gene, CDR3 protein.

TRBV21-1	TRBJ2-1	CASSARTSWNEQFF
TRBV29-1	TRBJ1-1	CSVEQGARITEAFF
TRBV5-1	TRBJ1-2	CASSSGTAYGYTF
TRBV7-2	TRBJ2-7	CASSLVMVPGEQYF
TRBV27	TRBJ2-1	CASSPRGLYNEQFF
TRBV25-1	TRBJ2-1	CASSEWLSGGAYNEQFF
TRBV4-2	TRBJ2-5	CASSQSPRASGAQETQYF
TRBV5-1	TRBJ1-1	CASSQAVGNILGNTEAFF
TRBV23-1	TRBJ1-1	CASSREGEAFF
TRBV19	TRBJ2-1	CASSIWSGPPLNEQFF
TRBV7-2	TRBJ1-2	CASSPDGGYGYTF
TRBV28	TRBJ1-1	CATKGAPAGNTEAFF
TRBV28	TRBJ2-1	CASNVGDSYNEQFF
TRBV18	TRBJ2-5	CASSIGTTETQYF
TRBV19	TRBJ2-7	CASSMVPGQPYEQYF
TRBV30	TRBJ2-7	CAWSVRRENEQYF
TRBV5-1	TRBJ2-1	CASRLAEYNEQFF
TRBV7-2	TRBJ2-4	CASSPSGNSQNIQYF
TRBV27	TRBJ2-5	CASSQWDGGQETQYF
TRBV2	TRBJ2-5	CASPGGETQYF